The rows below give T cell receptor beta chains drawn from one sample of a study of blood T cell repertoires in COVID-19. TCRdb's copy holds only in-frame clones and misses some; the assay was immunoSEQ multiplex PCR. This sample yields a few hundred thousand clones, of which 90% are seen a single time; around 2.3% belongs to the top ten. Sequencing was performed on peripheral blood. Receptors originate from a woman aged 55 to 70 with COVID-19, enrolled during active disease. CDR3s include the opening cysteine and the closing phenylalanine or tryptophan. A D gene is named only where the DNA matches it firmly. Clone size is shown for a subset of rows, as once, few, many or a class of expanded clone.

D gene | J gene | clone size | V gene | CDR3 DNA | CDR3 protein
. | TRBJ1-5 | . | TRBV2 | TGTGCCAGCAGCGAGGGTCCCTCTAGCAATCAGCCCCAGCATTTT | CASSEGPSSNQPQHF
. | TRBJ1-4 | once | TRBV7-8 | TGTGCCAGCAGCCGGAGGTACGGTTCTACTAATGAAAAACTGTTTTTT | CASSRRYGSTNEKLFF
TRBD1 | TRBJ1-4 | once | TRBV6-5 | TGTGCCAGCAGTTACCCACAGGGGGATGGCGCAAAACTGTTTTTT | CASSYPQGDGAKLFF
. | TRBJ1-4 | few | TRBV7-9 | TGTGCCAGCAGCTCCGGACAGTTTGAAAAACTGTTTTTT | CASSSGQFEKLFF
. | TRBJ1-5 | . | TRBV20-1 | TGCAGTGCGAGTTCAAACAAAAATCAGCCCCAGCATTTT | CSASSNKNQPQHF
. | TRBJ1-1 | . | TRBV5-1 | TGCGCCAGCAGCTTTCGGAGCCTGAACACTGAAGCTTTCTTT | CASSFRSLNTEAFF
. | TRBJ1-1 | . | TRBV14 | TGTGCCAGCAGCCAAGACGGGGTAGGAGGGCCCACTGAAGCTTTCTTT | CASSQDGVGGPTEAFF
. | TRBJ2-3 | . | TRBV5-5 | TGTGCCAGCAGCCCGGACAAGCTAATTCGCACAGATACGCAGTATTTT | CASSPDKLIRTDTQYF
. | TRBJ1-2 | . | TRBV6-6 | TGTGCCAGCAGATCGGACAGCTATGGCTACACCTTC | CASRSDSYGYTF
. | TRBJ2-2 | . | TRBV21-1 | TGTGCCAGCAGCAAAAAAAGGGGGGGACAGGGTGTCGCCGGGGAGCTGTTTTTT | CASSKKRGGQGVAGELFF
. | TRBJ2-5 | . | TRBV4-3 | TGCGCCAGCAGCTTAGACAGACGAGAGACCCAGTACTTC | CASSLDRRETQYF
. | TRBJ2-1 | few | TRBV6-4 | TGTGCCAGCAGTGCCGACAGGAGCATTGGCAATGAGCAGTTCTTC | CASSADRSIGNEQFF
TRBD1 | TRBJ2-7 | . | TRBV4-3 | TGCGCCAGCAGCCAGCGGACAGGCTACGAGCAGTACTTC | CASSQRTGYEQYF
. | TRBJ1-1 | . | TRBV7-2 | TGTGCCAGCAGCTTAATCCCCAGGAACACTGAAGCTTTCTTT | CASSLIPRNTEAFF
. | TRBJ1-2 | . | TRBV12-3/TRBV12-4 | TGTGCCAGCAGTTTCACCGGGGGATATGGCTACACCTTC | CASSFTGGYGYTF
TRBD1 | TRBJ1-2 | . | TRBV19 | TGTGCCAGTAGTAGACAGGGGAGTCGCCTAGGAGGCTACACCTTC | CASSRQGSRLGGYTF
. | TRBJ1-1 | . | TRBV6-5 | TGTGCCAGCAGTTACTCTAGGTGGAGCACTGAAGCTTTCTTT | CASSYSRWSTEAFF
TRBD1 | TRBJ1-2 | . | TRBV15 | TGTGCCACCAGCAGAGCAGGGACAGATTTTCGCTACACCTTC | CATSRAGTDFRYTF
. | TRBJ2-7 | . | TRBV5-1 | TGCGCCAGCAGCTTGGAGTCGGGTCCCGAACAGTACTTC | CASSLESGPEQYF
TRBD2 | TRBJ2-7 | . | TRBV6-6 | TGTGCCAGCAGTTACGACGGGACTAGTACATACGAGCAGTACTTC | CASSYDGTSTYEQYF
. | TRBJ1-3 | . | TRBV5-5 | TGTGCCAGCAGCTTGATGGGGGGGCCGCGGTCTGGAAACACCATATATTTT | CASSLMGGPRSGNTIYF
. | TRBJ1-5 | . | TRBV19 | TGTGCCAGTACCCAGGGTCTACAGCCCCAGCATTTT | CASTQGLQPQHF
TRBD1 | TRBJ1-2 | . | TRBV18 | TGTGCCAGCTCACCAGCTACAGGGGAAGGCTACACCTTC | CASSPATGEGYTF
TRBD1 | TRBJ2-5 | . | TRBV5-1 | TGCGCCAGCAGCTACGGACAGGGTGAGACCCAGTACTTC | CASSYGQGETQYF
. | TRBJ1-1 | . | TRBV9 | TGTGCCAGCGGCAGGGACACACTGGGCACTGAAGCTTTCTTT | CASGRDTLGTEAFF
TRBD1 | TRBJ2-5 | . | TRBV19 | TGTGCCAGTAGTCGGGACAGCCAAGAGACCCAGTACTTC | CASSRDSQETQYF